This T cell receptor (beta chain) was captured in a study of Graves' ophthalmopathy and Graves' hyperthyroidism (dated by TCRdb to the late 2010s). Regarding the complete study: Peripheral blood was collected before any treatment was given, at the time of initial diagnosis. To tell Graves' ophthalmopathy apart from Graves' hyperthyroidism, and to predict which patients would progress to ophthalmopathy, the study relied on TCR beta repertoire signatures. In total, over 130 blood samples were TCR-sequenced: fewer than 50 ophthalmopathy, under 85 hyperthyroidism and about 17 hyperthyroidism-to-ophthalmopathy patients. To explore V-J signatures that separate ophthalmopathy from hyperthyroidism, a discovery set of about 96 patients was enrolled, consisting of about 45 with ophthalmopathy and approximately 57 with stable hyperthyroidism. An independent validation cohort comprised around 20 hyperthyroidism patients and 15 to 17 patients who later progressed from hyperthyroidism to ophthalmopathy. In six hyperthyroidism patients, the T-cell repertoire of thyroid tissue was compared with the T-cell repertoire of blood. Once sampling was done, hyperthyroidism patients were given methimazole at a starting dose of 30 mg daily, while ophthalmopathy patients were given high-dose intravenous methylprednisolone. Broad study findings and their caveats: In validation, the model predicted ophthalmopathy progression with nearly 71% sensitivity and 72.22% specificity; some 13 predicted patients were CT-confirmed with GO in a median of approximately 6.5 months. In cross-validation, the 13-signature model distinguished ophthalmopathy from stable hyperthyroidism with about 87% sensitivity and roughly 81% specificity, and in the test set the corresponding values were roughly 78% and 74%. Most expanded thyroid clonotypes with frequency above 0.001 were also detected in blood, suggesting blood repertoires may reflect the thyroid immune response. No statistical method was used to predetermine the sample size, and group allocation was not hidden from the investigators.

TCR beta CDR3 regions were amplified from RNA transcripts for repertoire sequencing. HTBI primers and the Qiagen OneStep RT-PCR kit were used in a first-round RT-PCR, which was followed by a second-round multiplex PCR, size selection and purification. Libraries were sequenced on an Illumina HiSeq2000 using paired-end 100 bp reads. Regarding the original processing steps: SOAPnuke was used to process the reads, removing any read that contained adapters or uncalled bases, had a mean Phred below 15, or lacked an exact match to the constant primer or identifier. COPE v1.2.5 was used to merge high-quality paired reads. Each unique nucleotide sequence was treated as a clonotype, and MiTCR v1.1 was used to align the clonotypes to the IMGT TRB V, D and J references. The analysis was limited to V-J combinations with a frequency above 0.0001, which together covered roughly 99% of the repertoires. For each V-J combination, a TCR clonal expansion and chaos score was defined as the ratio of F50 clonal expansion to chaos observed in the TCRdist matrix. Welch's t-statistics and random forest were used to reduce the features to 13 V-J combinations, which were then used as input to a naive Bayes classifier. Thyroid-blood repertoire similarity was quantified with the Morisita-Horn index. In TCRdb, the public reads were trimmed at Q25 with fastp and aligned with MiXCR, with productive beta chains retained. Identical CDR3 protein sequences are pooled into one entry, listed with their most common genes and DNA. TCRdb's processing, not the authors' own work, is the source of the V and J calls. Here the sample has some 240,000 distinct CDR3 sequences; 45% occur a single time. The ten largest account for roughly 45% of the sample.

This clonotype was counted between two and nine times. Its recognized antigen is unknown. Base qualities were left out, and no much larger clone turns up one base away. Counted from cysteine to phenylalanine, this CDR3 has 17 amino acids. Of the read, only the CDR3 DNA is kept; its 51 bases are in frame from base 1. V loses 9 bases, J loses 2 bases, and the germline ends lie 23 bases apart. CDR1 is given as LNHNV and CDR2 as YYDKDF, both from the germline V gene (reference sequence). Ophthalmopathy patients were characterized by moderately to severely active disease, a Clinical Activity Score of at least 3, a NOSPECS grade of at least 4, and a disease duration under 3 months. Patients with other autoimmune diseases, uncontrolled infections, pregnancy or lactation were excluded from the study. Diagnosis was based on clinical symptoms, serum thyroxine, TRAb, thyroid ultrasound and orbital computed tomography. Using Ficoll-Paque density gradient centrifugation, PBMCs were isolated from about 9.4 ml of fresh peripheral blood. Total RNA was extracted with Trizol reagent and quality-checked on an Agilent 2100 Bioanalyzer.

Sequenced input: peripheral blood. Rearrangement joined TRBV15 to TRBJ1-5; matching of 5 bases hints at TRBD1 as the D gene. This receptor was identified in an adult man with Graves' ophthalmopathy. The nucleotides read TGTGCCACTAACAGCTTTAGGGGAAGGGGTGGCAATCAGCCCCAGCATTTT. Its translation is CATNSFRGRGGNQPQHF. Reference TRBV15 and TRBJ1-5 proteins supply the regions before and after the CDR3; the full variable domain is: DAMVIQNPRYQVTQFGKPVTLSCSQTLNHNVMYWYQQKSSQAPKLLFHYYDKDFNNEADTPDNFQSRRPNTSFCFLDIRSPGLGDTAMYLCATNSFRGRGGNQPQHFGDGTRLSIL.